These 30 T cell receptor beta chains originate from one sample sequenced in a study of blood T cell repertoires in COVID-19. This table comes from immunoSEQ multiplex PCR, and its TCRdb copy is limited to in-frame clones, with some not included. The sample has 200,000 to 300,000 clones, roughly 86% seen once. Sequences were obtained from PBMCs or T cells enriched from blood (not recorded which). The receptors shown here come from a woman under 30 who had recovered from COVID-19.

The gene calls are TRBV18 and TRBJ2-7; the D gene is possibly TRBD2 (5 bases). Germline V gene sequence: CDR1 KGHSH, CDR2 LQKENI. The CDR3 covers 13 residues. The V end was cut by 2 bases, the J end by 5 bases, with 10 bases between. The CDR3: CASSPSGLDEQYF. CDR3 coding DNA: TGTGCCAGCTCACCATCGGGGTTGGACGAGCAGTACTTC.

The chain is built from TRBV30 and TRBJ2-7, with 10 bases lining up with TRBD2. V trimming: 2 bases; J trimming: 2 bases; junction bases outside the gene matches: 9. CDR1 GTSNPN and CDR2 SVGIG come from the germline V gene (reference sequence). The CDR3 spans 16 residues. CDR3 nucleotides: TGTGCCTGGAGTCTGTCCGAGGGACTAGCGACCTACGAGCAGTACTTC. Its protein product is CAWSLSEGLATYEQYF.

The V call is TRBV9, the J call TRBJ1-1, with TRBD1 identical over 7 bases. Germline V gene lookup returns CDR1 SGDLS and CDR2 YYNGEE. With V trimmed by 2 bases and J by 6 bases, 7 bases remained unmatched. The CDR3 extends over 14 amino acids. The CDR3: CASSVVQGEAEAFF. The CDR3 DNA follows: TGTGCCAGCAGCGTTGTGCAGGGGGAAGCTGAAGCTTTCTTT. Using reference TRBV9 and TRBJ1-1 for the parts outside the CDR3, the full variable domain is DSGVTQTPKHLITATGQRVTLRCSPRSGDLSVYWYQQSLDQGLQFLIQYYNGEERAKGNILERFSAQQFPDLHSELNLSSLELGDSALYFCASSVVQGEAEAFFGQGTRLTVV.

The J gene is TRBJ2-1, the V gene TRBV5-8; 8 bases line up with TRBD2. Germline CDR1 reads SGHTS; CDR2 reads YDEGEE. CDR3 length: 15 amino acids. Trimming cost V 1 base and J 4 bases; bases outside gene matches: 4. CDR3 coding DNA: TGTGCCAGCAGCTTGAGGCCTAGCGGGTACAATGAGCAGTTCTTC. This codes for CASSLRPSGYNEQFF.

The rearrangement links TRBV6-2 or TRBV6-3 to TRBJ2-7; TRBD2 matches at 7 bases. Germline-derived CDR1 and CDR2 are MNHEY and SVGEGT. V gave up 5 bases and J gave up 2 bases; unmatched junction bases: 18. The CDR3 covers 18 residues. As DNA, the CDR3 is TGTGCCAGCAGTCTACTGACTGGACTGGCTAGCGGCCCCTACGAGCAGTACTTC. Protein: CASSLLTGLASGPYEQYF.

The V and J genes are TRBV18 and TRBJ1-4; no firm D call. Trimming took 0 bases from V and 7 from J, leaving 6 bases between them. This CDR3 region has 13 residues. The V gene's germline CDR1 is KGHSH and CDR2 LQKENI. CDR3 sequence (DNA): TGTGCCAGCTCACCACCTGCCGGTGAAAAACTGTTTTTT. This codes for CASSPPAGEKLFF.

The chain couples TRBV12-3 or TRBV12-4 to TRBJ1-1; no definite D call. The CDR3 covers 12 residues. With 3 bases removed from V and 8 bases from J, the gap between germline ends came to 10 bases. This CDR3 reads CASSFRWEEAFF. The CDR3 region has the DNA TGTGCCAGCAGTTTCAGATGGGAGGAAGCTTTCTTT.

This clone was detected a few times. J is TRBJ2-5 and V is TRBV7-9; 9 bases are shared with TRBD2. From germline, CDR1 is SEHNR and CDR2 FQNEAQ (reference sequence). CDR3 length: 14 residues. V lost 3 bases to trimming and J lost 5 bases; unmatched junction nucleotides: 4. The CDR3 sequence is CASSLGLAWETQYF. The CDR3 DNA reads TGTGCCAGCAGCTTGGGACTAGCCTGGGAGACCCAGTACTTC.

J is TRBJ2-2 and V is TRBV4-2; no definite D call. Trimming took 0 bases from V and 1 from J, leaving 6 bases between them. This CDR3 has 15 residues. CDR1 LGHNA and CDR2 YNFKEQ come from the germline V gene. Here the CDR3 DNA reads TGTGCCAGCAGCCAAGAGAGGTTGAACACCGGGGAGCTGTTTTTT. As protein: CASSQERLNTGELFF.

For the CDR3, the DNA is TGTGCCAGCAGATCTAGCGGGAGGGCCTTAGAGACCCAGTACTTC. Translation gives CASRSSGRALETQYF. The V and J genes are TRBV7-2 and TRBJ2-5, with 12 nucleotides matching TRBD2. Trimming cost V 6 bases and J 4 bases; bases outside gene matches: 6. Germline-derived CDR1 and CDR2 are SGHTA and FQGNSA. This CDR3 contains 15 residues. Based on the CDR3 plus reference TRBV7-2 and TRBJ2-5, the full variable domain is GAGVSQSPSNKVTEKGKDVELRCDPISGHTALYWYRQSLGQGLEFLIYFQGNSAPDKSGLPSDRFSAERTGGSVSTLTIQRTQQEDSAVYLCASRSSGRALETQYFGPGTRLLVL.

The chain is built from TRBV13 and TRBJ2-7; 8 bases match TRBD2. Germline assignment: CDR1 PRHDT and CDR2 FYEKMQ (reference sequence). This CDR3 has 14 residues. The V segment lost 5 bases and the J segment 4 bases; nucleotides outside the gene matches: 7. The CDR3 loop is CASSLSGMGYEQYF. CDR3 sequence (DNA): TGTGCCAGCAGCCTTAGCGGGATGGGTTACGAGCAGTACTTC.

This clone has just one count. The CDR3 loop is CASSLVPGNQETQYF. In DNA, the CDR3 is TGCGCCAGCAGCTTGGTTCCGGGAAACCAAGAGACCCAGTACTTC. The chain combines TRBV5-1 with TRBJ2-5; maybe TRBD2 (5 bases). From germline, CDR1 is SGHRS and CDR2 YFSETQ. V lost 0 bases and J 0 bases, leaving 9 bases between the germline ends. The CDR3 extends over 15 amino acids. The full variable domain, rest sourced from reference TRBV5-1 and TRBJ2-5, is KAGVTQTPRYLIKTRGQQVTLSCSPISGHRSVSWYQQTPGQGLQFLFEYFSETQRNKGNFPGRFSGRQFSNSRSEMNVSTLELGDSALYLCASSLVPGNQETQYFGPGTRLLVL.

This rearrangement joins TRBV4-1 to TRBJ1-5, with a weak D call TRBD1 (5 bases). This CDR3 has 13 residues. In germline, CDR1 is MGHRA, CDR2 YSYEKL. V shed 4 bases and J shed 7 bases, with 11 bases lying between them. The CDR3 nucleotides read TGCGCCAGCAGCCCAGGGATTTGGCAGCCCCAGCATTTT. Translating it yields CASSPGIWQPQHF.

The DNA of the CDR3 is TGCGCCAGCAGCTGGGGAGGCAGGCTGCGGGCAAACACTGAAGCTTTCTTT. It is translated as CASSWGGRLRANTEAFF. The rearrangement uses TRBV5-1 and TRBJ1-1; D is ambiguous. CDR3 size: 17 residues. V was cut by 3 bases and J by 2 bases, with 20 bases left in between. The V gene's germline CDR1 is SGHRS and CDR2 YFSETQ. Variable domain in full (rest from reference TRBV5-1 and TRBJ1-1): KAGVTQTPRYLIKTRGQQVTLSCSPISGHRSVSWYQQTPGQGLQFLFEYFSETQRNKGNFPGRFSGRQFSNSRSEMNVSTLELGDSALYLCASSWGGRLRANTEAFFGQGTRLTVV.

V usage is TRBV5-4 and J usage is TRBJ2-1; 9 bases are a match to TRBD1. The CDR3 consists of 15 residues. J lost 2 bases, V lost 4 bases, and 4 bases had no gene match. Germline V gene data show CDR1 as SGHNT and CDR2 as YYREEE (reference sequence). CDR3 protein: CASSAGTGTYNEQFF. The CDR3 DNA is TGTGCCAGCAGCGCCGGGACAGGGACCTACAATGAGCAGTTCTTC.

The V call is TRBV11-2, the J call TRBJ2-5; 8 bases fit TRBD2. Germline assignment: CDR1 SGHAT and CDR2 FQNNGV. The J segment lost 2 bases and the V segment lost 3 bases, leaving 8 bases of the junction unmatched. This CDR3 contains 16 residues. CDR3 residues: CASSFWREVGQETQYF. CDR3 coding DNA: TGTGCCAGCAGCTTTTGGCGGGAGGTTGGGCAAGAGACCCAGTACTTC.

This clone was observed a single time. The chain has TRBV6-5 and TRBJ2-7, with 7 nucleotides matching TRBD1. The germline CDR1 and CDR2 sequences are MNHEY and SVGAGI. This CDR3 is built from 16 residues. Trimming took 0 bases from V and 2 from J; bases not matched to a gene: 7. In nucleotides, the CDR3 is TGTGCCAGCAGTTACTCGCGACAGGGTAGTACCTACGAGCAGTACTTC. Amino acids: CASSYSRQGSTYEQYF.

The chain joins TRBV12-3 or TRBV12-4 to TRBJ1-2; the D is unclear. The V end was cut by 5 bases, the J end by 4 bases, with 8 bases between. This CDR3 region has 12 residues. Here the CDR3 DNA reads TGTGCCAGCAGTCCCGGTGTCTATGGCTACACCTTC. It yields the protein CASSPGVYGYTF.

The V call is TRBV5-6, the J call TRBJ2-1, with 16 positions matching TRBD2. This CDR3 contains 17 residues. The J segment lost 7 bases and the V segment lost 3 bases, leaving 7 bases of the junction unmatched. Germline CDR1 is SGHDT and CDR2 is YYEEEE. The CDR3 loop is CASSWGLAGGFLNEQFF. In nucleotides, the CDR3 is TGTGCCAGCAGCTGGGGACTAGCGGGGGGGTTTTTGAATGAGCAGTTCTTC.

V usage is TRBV19 and J usage is TRBJ1-2, with D possibly being TRBD1 (5 bases). The length of the CDR3 is 12 residues. V was shortened by 6 bases and J by 4 bases, with 9 bases between the two germline ends. Germline loops: CDR1 LNHDA, CDR2 SQIVND (reference sequence). CDR3 nucleotides: TGTGCCAGTAGACCTGACAGCTATGGCTACACCTTC. Protein: CASRPDSYGYTF. Filled out from reference TRBV19 and TRBJ1-2, the complete variable domain reads DGGITQSPKYLFRKEGQNVTLSCEQNLNHDAMYWYRQDPGQGLRLIYYSQIVNDFQKGDIAEGYSVSREKKESFPLTVTSAQKNPTAFYLCASRPDSYGYTFGSGTRLTVV.

The chain joins TRBV4-3 to TRBJ1-2; a weak D match, TRBD1 (6 bases). V was shortened by 1 base and J by 3 bases, with 12 bases between the two germline ends. Germline loops: CDR1 LGHNA, CDR2 YSLEER. The CDR3 loop spans 15 amino acids. The CDR3 nucleotides read TGCGCCAGCAGCCAAGTAGGGGGGGGCCACTATGGCTACACCTTC. Amino acid sequence: CASSQVGGGHYGYTF.

This chain joins TRBV3-1 (or the pseudogene TRBV3-2) and TRBJ2-3; 10 positions agree with TRBD2. This CDR3 has 14 residues. Unmatched junction bases numbered 4, after V lost 4 bases and J lost 6 bases. Germline V lookup: CDR1 LGHDT, CDR2 YNNKEL (reference sequence). CDR3: CASSPGTSADTQYF. The CDR3 DNA follows: TGTGCCAGCAGCCCGGGGACTAGCGCCGATACGCAGTATTTT.

The V call is TRBV4-3, the J call TRBJ2-7; 8 positions agree with TRBD1. The CDR3 totals 19 residues. V lost 2 bases, J lost 1 base, and 16 bases stayed unmatched. Germline lookup yields CDR1 LGHNA and CDR2 YSLEER. The DNA of the CDR3 is TGCGCCAGCAGCCAACACAGAGGGGTCGGCAGGGGGCCTTCCTACGAGCAGTACTTC. This codes for CASSQHRGVGRGPSYEQYF.

The V call is TRBV20-1, the J call TRBJ2-7; 7 nucleotides agree with TRBD2. The CDR3 sequence is 13 residues long. Per germline, CDR1 DFQATT and CDR2 SNEGSKA (reference sequence). V gave up 3 bases and J gave up 2 bases; unmatched junction bases: 4. The CDR3 region has the DNA TGCAGTGCTAGTCTGCGGGAGCCCTACGAGCAGTACTTC. The encoded protein is CSASLREPYEQYF.

This chain uses TRBV5-6 with TRBJ1-6; TRBD1 matches 7 bases. V trimming: 1 base; J trimming: 6 bases; junction bases outside the gene matches: 10. Germline CDR1 and CDR2: SGHDT and YYEEEE. This CDR3 has 17 residues. The CDR3 reads CASSLITGVPINSPLHF. The CDR3 DNA reads TGTGCCAGCAGCTTGATTACAGGGGTGCCCATTAATTCACCCCTCCACTTT.

V and J are TRBV4-1 and TRBJ2-7; D unresolved. V dropped 1 base and J dropped 2 bases, with 12 bases sitting between them. The germline V gene has CDR1 MGHRA and CDR2 YSYEKL. The CDR3 has 15 residues. The CDR3 spells CASSQGGSLTYEQYF. The CDR3 coding sequence is TGCGCCAGCAGCCAAGGCGGCAGCCTAACCTACGAGCAGTACTTC.

V and J are TRBV9 and TRBJ2-5, with unresolved D. V gave up 1 base and J gave up 2 bases, with 6 bases separating them. The germline CDR1 and CDR2 sequences are SGDLS and YYNGEE. There are 13 residues in the CDR3. The chain's CDR3 is CASSVTAQETQYF. The CDR3 nucleotides read TGTGCCAGCAGCGTAACAGCACAAGAGACCCAGTACTTC.

This chain uses TRBV5-5 with TRBJ2-7, with 7 bases lining up with TRBD2. The CDR3 contains 15 residues. Looked up from germline, CDR1 is SGHKS and CDR2 is YYEKEE (reference sequence). Losses at the gene ends were 5 bases for V and 0 bases for J; bases not matched to a gene: 8. CDR3 coding DNA: TGTGCCAGCAGAGTAGCGGGTTTAAGCTCCTACGAGCAGTACTTC. This translates into CASRVAGLSSYEQYF.

The chain has TRBV7-6 and TRBJ2-3, with 7 bases fitting TRBD2. Germline loops: CDR1 SGHVS, CDR2 FNYEAQ. The CDR3 contains 17 residues. Germline trimming cut 2 bases from V and 2 bases from J; bases unmatched to any gene: 10. This CDR3 is CASSLTPAGRATDTQYF. CDR3 in DNA: TGTGCCAGCAGCTTAACCCCAGCGGGAAGGGCCACAGATACGCAGTATTTT.

The chain carries TRBV25-1 and TRBJ1-1, with 9 bases lining up with TRBD1. Germline V gene data show CDR1 as MGHDK and CDR2 as SYGVNS. CDR3 size: 16 residues. Unmatched junction bases numbered 10, after V lost 3 bases and J lost 5 bases. CDR3 sequence reads: CASSDLPGTGKTEAFF. CDR3 coding DNA: TGTGCCAGCAGTGACCTCCCCGGGACAGGGAAAACTGAAGCTTTCTTT.